This T cell receptor beta chain was captured in a study of T cells in localized non-small cell lung cancer. Points from the study as a whole: The greatest T cell clonality was found in uninvolved adjacent lung (higher than in tumor). Elevated circulating T cell density in blood was associated with longer overall survival. The study sequenced only one region of the tumor. As a result, intratumor heterogeneity could not be excluded and remains possible. Researchers found a median approximately 55 of the top 100 tumor clones in adjacent lung.

The CDR3 sequence is 15 residues long. V trimming: 5 bases; J trimming: 2 bases; junction bases outside the gene matches: 7. From germline, CDR1 is MNHNS and CDR2 SASEGT. Notes on this clone: What it recognizes is unknown.

Profiling relied on immunoSEQ multiplex PCR, and the TCRdb table lists in-frame clones only, not all of them. This sample has under 50,000 clones, with 81% found just once. Here the sequenced sample was peripheral blood mononuclear cells, taken before any cancer treatment. The rearrangement uses TRBV6-1 and TRBJ2-7, with 9 bases identical to TRBD1. The receptor was derived from a man aged 35 to 69 with stage III lung adenocarcinoma. CDR3 sequence: CASSRSGQGPYEQYF. Here the CDR3 DNA reads TGTGCCAGCAGTCGCTCGGGACAGGGACCCTACGAGCAGTACTTC.